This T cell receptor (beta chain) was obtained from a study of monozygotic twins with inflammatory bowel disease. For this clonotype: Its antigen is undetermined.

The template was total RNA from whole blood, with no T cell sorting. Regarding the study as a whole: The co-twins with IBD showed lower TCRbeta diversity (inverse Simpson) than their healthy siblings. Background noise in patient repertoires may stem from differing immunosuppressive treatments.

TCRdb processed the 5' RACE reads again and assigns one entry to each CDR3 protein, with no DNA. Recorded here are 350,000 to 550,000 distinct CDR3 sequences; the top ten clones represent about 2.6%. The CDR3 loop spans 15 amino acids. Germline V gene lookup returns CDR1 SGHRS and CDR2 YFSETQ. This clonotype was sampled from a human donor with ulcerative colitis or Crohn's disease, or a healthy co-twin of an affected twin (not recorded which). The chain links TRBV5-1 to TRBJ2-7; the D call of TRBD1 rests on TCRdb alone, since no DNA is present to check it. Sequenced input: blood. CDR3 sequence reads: CASSSGTGGNYEQYF.